The sample holds a few counts of the clone carrying this T cell receptor beta chain. Unmatched junction bases numbered 17, after V lost 4 bases and J lost 4 bases. The germline CDR1 and CDR2 sequences are KGHDR and SFDVKD. CDR3 length equals 20 residues. Sequencing used immunoSEQ multiplex PCR; TCRdb keeps in-frame clones, though not all of them. The sample contains some 300,000 clones, around 87% of which appear only once. The data stem from a study of blood T cell repertoires in COVID-19. Study as a whole: Donors in the United States, Italy and Spain gave samples during acute or convalescent COVID-19.

This chain connects TRBV24-1 to TRBJ1-5; 11 bases match TRBD1. This clonotype was obtained from a woman younger than 35 with acute COVID-19. The material sequenced was PBMCs or T cells enriched from blood (not recorded which). CDR3 amino acids: CATSDPPRTGGEVWNQPQHF. In nucleotides, the CDR3 is TGTGCCACCAGTGACCCACCAAGGACAGGGGGCGAAGTGTGGAATCAGCCCCAGCATTTT.